Each of the 32 T cell receptor beta chains below was sequenced from the same sample in a study of blood T cell repertoires in COVID-19. Sequencing was performed with immunoSEQ multiplex PCR; in TCRdb, only in-frame clones are kept and a portion is missing. The data show approximately 300,000 clones, with 75% to 95% seen just once and about 7% held by the top ten. Sequences were obtained from peripheral blood. All receptors come from a woman in her thirties with COVID-19, enrolled during active disease.

The rearrangement uses TRBV2 and TRBJ2-7; TRBD2 matches at 12 bases. V lost 4 bases to trimming and J lost 3 bases; unmatched junction nucleotides: 4. CDR3 length: 15 amino acids. Germline lookup yields CDR1 SNHLY and CDR2 FYNNEI. DNA for the CDR3: TGTGCCAGCAGTGGGACTAGCGGGATATACTACGAGCAGTACTTC. Encoded protein: CASSGTSGIYYEQYF.

The rearrangement uses TRBV10-1 and TRBJ2-3; 13 bases map to TRBD2. V shed 3 bases and J 4 bases; nucleotides not matched to a gene: 16. Germline CDR1 is WNHNN and CDR2 is SYGVQD (reference sequence). This CDR3 spans 20 amino acids. For the CDR3, the DNA is TGCGCCAGCAGTGACCCTCCCGGGACTAGCGGGGAGAAGGTCTCAGATACGCAGTATTTT. Residues: CASSDPPGTSGEKVSDTQYF.

The chain combines TRBV27 with TRBJ1-4; no reliable D call. This CDR3 is 14 amino acids long. V was clipped by 8 bases and J by 5 bases, with 15 bases between them. Germline CDR1 reads MNHEY; CDR2 reads SMNVEV (reference sequence). The CDR3 region is CASAIRFVNEKLFF. The CDR3 DNA follows: TGTGCCAGCGCGATTCGGTTCGTCAATGAAAAACTGTTTTTT.

V usage is TRBV5-1 and J usage is TRBJ2-7, with D perhaps matching TRBD2 (6 bases). The CDR3 sequence is 14 residues long. Germline loops: CDR1 SGHRS, CDR2 YFSETQ. The ends were cut back, 4 bases at V and 7 bases at J, with 18 bases in the middle. In DNA, the CDR3 is TGCGCCAGCAGCCCGACGATTACCGGAGGGGAGCAGTACTTC. It is translated as CASSPTITGGEQYF.

The chain has TRBV6-5 and TRBJ1-5, with D perhaps matching TRBD1 (6 bases). The CDR3 is made up of 13 amino acids. The V gene's germline CDR1 is MNHEY and CDR2 SVGAGI. V was cut by 5 bases and J by 4 bases, with 9 bases left in between. The CDR3 here is CASSRGGNQPQHF. CDR3 DNA: TGTGCCAGCAGTAGGGGGGGAAATCAGCCCCAGCATTTT.

The chain couples TRBV6-5 to TRBJ1-2; perhaps TRBD1 as D (6 bases). CDR3 length: 14 residues. V dropped 0 bases and J dropped 3 bases, with 8 bases sitting between them. Germline CDR1 is MNHEY and CDR2 is SVGAGI. Written as DNA, the CDR3 is TGTGCCAGCAGTTACTCGGGACATGACTATGGCTACACCTTC. Residues: CASSYSGHDYGYTF.

V usage is TRBV28 and J usage is TRBJ1-4; 9 positions agree with TRBD1. This CDR3 comprises 16 residues. In germline, CDR1 is MDHEN, CDR2 SYDVKM. The junction had 11 bases not matched to a gene; V was cut back by 4 bases and J by 8 bases. The CDR3 sequence: CASSSQGQGRREKLFF. CDR3 DNA: TGTGCCAGCAGTTCCCAAGGACAGGGGAGGAGGGAAAAACTGTTTTTT.

This clone was counted only a few times. The rearrangement links TRBV28 to TRBJ1-5, with TRBD1 matching 7 bases. CDR3 length: 12 amino acids. Looked up from germline, CDR1 is MDHEN and CDR2 is SYDVKM. The J segment lost 5 bases and the V segment lost 11 bases, leaving 6 bases of the junction unmatched. Here the CDR3 DNA reads TGTGCCGGAGGGACAGTCGATCAGCCCCAGCATTTT. Translating gives CAGGTVDQPQHF.

This clone showed up just a few times. The V gene is TRBV7-2, the J gene TRBJ2-1; D perhaps matches TRBD2 (6 bases). Trimming left V 5 bases short and J 7 bases short, with 15 bases between. The CDR3 runs to 14 residues. Germline V CDR1 and CDR2: SGHTA, FQGNSA. CDR3 DNA: TGTGCCAGCAGCCACCTGATTAGCGGAAATGAGCAGTTCTTC. It encodes CASSHLISGNEQFF.

The V and J genes are TRBV29-1 and TRBJ1-1, with 9 bases fitting TRBD1. The V segment lost 7 bases and the J segment 4 bases; nucleotides outside the gene matches: 4. Per the germline V gene, CDR1 is SQVTM and CDR2 is ANQGSEA. CDR3 length equals 12 residues. In nucleotides, the CDR3 is TGCAGCGCACAGGGGGCGGGCACTGAAGCTTTCTTT. Protein: CSAQGAGTEAFF.

The table lists this clone with a few counts. The chain is built from TRBV29-1 and TRBJ1-2, with 7 bases matching TRBD1. V gave up 7 bases and J gave up 2 bases; unmatched junction bases: 1. Per the germline V gene, CDR1 is SQVTM and CDR2 is ANQGSEA. This CDR3 is built from 11 residues. The CDR3 DNA is TGCAGCGGGGGACAGAACTATGGCTACACCTTC. Its translation is CSGGQNYGYTF.

This clone was counted once. This chain connects TRBV18 to TRBJ1-1, with TRBD1 matching 7 bases. This CDR3 spans 14 amino acids. Trimming took 5 bases from V and 5 from J; bases not matched to a gene: 8. Germline V gene lookup returns CDR1 KGHSH and CDR2 LQKENI. The CDR3 protein is CASSKDREETEAFF. CDR3 nucleotides: TGTGCCAGCTCAAAAGACAGGGAGGAGACTGAAGCTTTCTTT. The entire variable domain, with the rest obtained from reference TRBV18 and TRBJ1-1, is as follows: NAGVMQNPRHLVRRRGQEARLRCSPMKGHSHVYWYRQLPEEGLKFMVYLQKENIIDESGMPKERFSAEFPKEGPSILRIQQVVRGDSAAYFCASSKDREETEAFFGQGTRLTVV.

V usage is TRBV2 and J usage is TRBJ2-7; D is perhaps TRBD2 (5 bases). The germline gives CDR1 SNHLY, CDR2 FYNNEI. The ends were cut back, 10 bases at V and 3 bases at J, with 13 bases in the middle. The CDR3 has 12 amino acids. The CDR3 sequence: CAKKGRGYEQYF. For the CDR3, the DNA is TGTGCCAAGAAAGGTCGGGGCTACGAGCAGTACTTC. Using reference TRBV2 and TRBJ2-7 for the parts outside the CDR3, the full variable domain is EPEVTQTPSHQVTQMGQEVILRCVPISNHLYFYWYRQILGQKVEFLVSFYNNEISEKSEIFDDQFSVERPDGSNFTLKIRSTKLEDSAMYFCAKKGRGYEQYFGPGTRLTVT.

The chain has TRBV5-6 and TRBJ2-7; tentative D call: TRBD2 (6 bases). V was shortened by 5 bases and J by 3 bases, with 18 bases between the two germline ends. Germline CDR1 is SGHDT and CDR2 is YYEEEE. CDR3 length: 15 amino acids. The CDR3 protein is CASRSWGSGNYEQYF. CDR3 bases: TGTGCCAGCAGATCCTGGGGTAGCGGAAACTACGAGCAGTACTTC.

This clone appeared a few times. V is TRBV19 and J is TRBJ1-2, with D uncertain. The germline V and J ends were trimmed by 0 bases and 4 bases, with 12 bases remaining between them. CDR1 is LNHDA and CDR2 is SQIVND in the germline V gene (reference sequence). There are 15 residues in the CDR3. CDR3 residues: CASSIDLAETYGYTF. CDR3 in DNA: TGTGCCAGTAGTATAGATCTAGCGGAGACCTATGGCTACACCTTC.

V usage is TRBV29-1 and J usage is TRBJ2-1; 13 bases fit TRBD2. Germline CDR1 SQVTM, CDR2 ANQGSEA. This CDR3 spans 13 amino acids. V shed 6 bases and J 9 bases; nucleotides not matched to a gene: 5. This chain's CDR3 is CSVGTSGTGEQFF. For the CDR3, the DNA is TGCAGCGTAGGGACTAGCGGGACTGGTGAGCAGTTCTTC.

The chain employs TRBV7-2 and TRBJ2-7, with D possibly matching TRBD1 (6 bases). Trimming pared 0 bases from V and 5 bases from J, leaving 14 bases between. The germline gives CDR1 SGHTA, CDR2 FQGNSA. The CDR3 has 15 amino acids. This CDR3 reads CASSLAATGWHEQYF. CDR3 bases: TGTGCCAGCAGCTTAGCGGCCACAGGGTGGCACGAGCAGTACTTC.

The rearrangement joins TRBV1 to TRBJ1-6; whether TRBD1, the table's D call, matches the DNA was not checked. TRBV1 is tagged as a pseudogene. The CDR3 length is 16 residues. The CDR3 DNA reads as TGCACCAGCAGCCAAGAAACAGGGGAAGATAATTCACCCCTCCACTTT. Translation: CTSSQETGEDNSPLHF.

This chain links TRBV5-6 with TRBJ2-7; TRBD1 is a possible D gene (6 bases). The CDR3 spans 16 residues. Between the trimmed V and J ends, which lost 4 bases and 2 bases, there was a span of 19 bases. Germline CDR1 is SGHDT and CDR2 is YYEEEE. The CDR3 coding sequence is TGTGCCAGCAGCACCACGGGGCAGGGGATTCCCTACGAGCAGTACTTC. Its translation is CASSTTGQGIPYEQYF.

CDR3 coding DNA: TGTGCCAGTAGTATGCTCGCGGGGCGCACCGGGGAGCTGTTTTTT. This gives the protein CASSMLAGRTGELFF. The chain is built from TRBV19 and TRBJ2-2, with D possibly matching TRBD2 (6 bases). V lost 3 bases, J lost 4 bases, and 12 bases lay in between. CDR1 is LNHDA and CDR2 is SQIVND in the germline V gene (reference sequence). The CDR3 runs to 15 residues.

The genes are TRBV3-1 (or the pseudogene TRBV3-2) and TRBJ1-2; TRBD1 agrees at 11 bases. Germline assignment: CDR1 LGHDT and CDR2 YNNKEL (reference sequence). The CDR3 consists of 16 residues. The V gene end was trimmed by 3 bases and the J gene end by 6 bases; junction bases not matched to a gene: 9. The CDR3 here is CASSHGQGASENGYTF. As DNA, the CDR3 is TGTGCCAGCAGCCACGGACAGGGGGCGAGTGAGAATGGCTACACCTTC.

V usage is TRBV27 and J usage is TRBJ1-1, with D maybe TRBD1 (5 bases). Per the germline V gene, CDR1 is MNHEY and CDR2 is SMNVEV (reference sequence). The CDR3 length is 13 residues. Deletions cut 6 bases from V and 4 bases from J, with 12 bases between. This chain's CDR3 is CASRAGDGTEAFF. CDR3 nucleotide sequence: TGTGCCAGCAGAGCGGGGGACGGCACTGAAGCTTTCTTT.

The chain links TRBV6-5 to TRBJ2-1, with D perhaps matching TRBD2 (5 bases). The CDR3 runs to 16 residues. The germline V gene encodes CDR1 MNHEY and CDR2 SVGAGI. V was trimmed by 2 bases and J by 9 bases, leaving 20 bases between them. In DNA, the CDR3 is TGTGCCAGCAGTTACGGGCCGAGCTCCCGGGGTACTGAGCAGTTCTTC. Translation: CASSYGPSSRGTEQFF.

The V gene is TRBV9, the J gene TRBJ1-2; 7 nucleotides line up with TRBD1. Germline V lookup: CDR1 SGDLS, CDR2 YYNGEE. CDR3 length equals 13 residues. Trimming took 7 bases from V and 4 from J; bases not matched to a gene: 7. The CDR3 loop reads CASSGQLSYGYTF. Written as DNA, the CDR3 is TGTGCCAGCTCGGGACAGCTAAGCTATGGCTACACCTTC.

The chain employs TRBV28 and TRBJ2-7; TRBD1 matches 8 bases. Germline loops: CDR1 MDHEN, CDR2 SYDVKM. V lost 2 bases and J lost 6; bases outside the gene matches: 9. The length of the CDR3 is 15 residues. CDR3 bases: TGTGCCAGCAGTTTAAGCACAGGGGGGTACTCCGAGCAGTACTTC. It codes for CASSLSTGGYSEQYF.

The chain uses TRBV30 and TRBJ1-5, with 8 bases fitting TRBD1. The CDR3 is 13 amino acids. Germline loops: CDR1 GTSNPN, CDR2 SVGIG (reference sequence). V dropped 1 base and J dropped 9; count of bases not matched to a gene: 5. Here the CDR3 reads CAWSGDRGSPQHF. In DNA form, the CDR3 reads TGTGCCTGGAGTGGAGACAGGGGTTCGCCCCAGCATTTT.

This clone appeared a few times. The chain links TRBV7-2 to TRBJ2-7; the D gene is possibly TRBD2 (6 bases). The CDR3 consists of 14 residues. Germline CDR1 and CDR2: SGHTA and FQGNSA. V was shortened by 1 base and J by 7 bases, with 14 bases between the two germline ends. The CDR3 reads CASSLGGAGLEQYF. In DNA, the CDR3 is TGTGCCAGCAGCTTAGGGGGAGCGGGCCTTGAGCAGTACTTC.

This chain links TRBV3-1 (or the pseudogene TRBV3-2) with TRBJ2-4; 11 bases agree with TRBD2. Per germline, CDR1 LGHDT and CDR2 YNNKEL (reference sequence). The CDR3 runs 15 residues. The junction had 6 bases not matched to a gene; V was cut back by 4 bases and J by 7 bases. CDR3 sequence: CASSPLASGRNIQYF. CDR3 sequence (DNA): TGTGCCAGCAGCCCCTTGGCTAGCGGGAGGAACATTCAGTACTTC.

A few counts support this clone. The chain is built from TRBV4-1 and TRBJ1-4; TRBD1 aligns across 8 bases. The CDR3 extends over 15 amino acids. V was clipped by 7 bases and J by 6 bases; unmatched bases: 10. CDR1 MGHRA and CDR2 YSYEKL come from the germline V gene. Here the CDR3 DNA reads TGCGCCAGCACCAGGGCCCGGACAGGGCATGAAAAACTGTTTTTT. The encoded protein is CASTRARTGHEKLFF.

The rearrangement uses TRBV6-2 or TRBV6-3 and TRBJ2-3; 13 positions agree with TRBD2. The junction had 4 bases not matched to a gene; V was cut back by 2 bases and J by 2 bases. Germline V gives CDR1 MNHEY, CDR2 SVGEGT. This CDR3 region has 17 residues. The CDR3 bases are TGTGCCAGCAGTTACAGGGGACTAGCGGGGTCCACAGATACGCAGTATTTT. Amino acids: CASSYRGLAGSTDTQYF.

The rearrangement links TRBV2 to TRBJ2-2; a possible D gene is TRBD1 (5 bases). V lost 3 bases, J lost 7 bases, and 9 bases lay in between. The CDR3 runs 13 residues. Germline assignment: CDR1 SNHLY and CDR2 FYNNEI. In DNA form, the CDR3 reads TGTGCCAGCAGTGACAGGGCGAACGGGGAGCTGTTTTTT. It is translated as CASSDRANGELFF. Supplemented by reference TRBV2 and TRBJ2-2, the full variable domain reads EPEVTQTPSHQVTQMGQEVILRCVPISNHLYFYWYRQILGQKVEFLVSFYNNEISEKSEIFDDQFSVERPDGSNFTLKIRSTKLEDSAMYFCASSDRANGELFFGEGSRLTVL.

The V gene is TRBV10-3, the J gene TRBJ1-1; D gene ambiguous. CDR1 and CDR2 (germline): ENHRY, SYGVKD. The CDR3 covers 15 residues. The germline V and J ends were trimmed by 3 bases and 2 bases, with 13 bases remaining between them. CDR3 coding DNA: TGTGCCATCAGTGAAGTCAGTCCAGGTAACACTGAAGCTTTCTTT. It codes for CAISEVSPGNTEAFF.